A single sample is the source of the 13 T cell receptor beta chains below, sequenced in a study of T cells in tuberculosis. Measured with immunoSEQ multiplex PCR; TCRdb has only the in-frame clones, and not every one. The sample contains roughly 34,000 clones, about 95% of which appear only once. The sequenced material came from PBMCs. These receptors were obtained from a donor aged 10-29 years with latent tuberculosis or without tuberculosis infection.

J is TRBJ1-1 and V is TRBV5-1; D might be TRBD1 (6 bases). Germline-derived CDR1 and CDR2 are SGHRS and YFSETQ. The V gene lost 0 bases and the J gene lost 1 base, with 7 bases spanning the gap. This CDR3 comprises 14 residues. CDR3 amino acids: CASSLGQANTEAFF. The CDR3, as DNA: TGCGCCAGCAGCTTGGGACAGGCGAACACTGAAGCTTTCTTT.

The V and J genes are TRBV7-9 and TRBJ2-7; D gene unclear. Germline assignment: CDR1 SEHNR and CDR2 FQNEAQ (reference sequence). The length of the CDR3 is 12 residues. The ends were cut back, 3 bases at V and 2 bases at J, with 5 bases in the middle. CDR3 in amino acids: CASSFEPYEQYF. CDR3 DNA: TGTGCCAGCAGCTTTGAGCCCTACGAGCAGTACTTC.

The chain couples TRBV6-6 to TRBJ2-5; TRBD2 matches at 15 bases. There are 15 residues in the CDR3. Germline V lookup: CDR1 MNHNY, CDR2 SVGAGI (reference sequence). J was trimmed by 3 bases and V by 8 bases; bases with no gene match: 4. CDR3 DNA: TGTGCCAGCGGGACTAGCGGGAGGTTCGAAGAGACCCAGTACTTC. Protein sequence: CASGTSGRFEETQYF.

The genes are TRBV15 and TRBJ1-3; D is unresolved. This CDR3 comprises 15 residues. The V gene's germline CDR1 is LNHNV and CDR2 YYDKDF (reference sequence). The germline V and J ends were trimmed by 1 base and 0 bases, with 7 bases remaining between them. The CDR3 DNA follows: TGTGCCACCAGCAGAGTCCGCTACTCTGGAAACACCATATATTTT. This encodes CATSRVRYSGNTIYF.

The chain combines TRBV19 with TRBJ1-1; no clear D gene. The CDR3 extends over 16 amino acids. CDR1 and CDR2 from the germline V gene are LNHDA and SQIVND (reference sequence). V shed 11 bases and J shed 0 bases, with 22 bases lying between them. Here the CDR3 reads CAPKEEEQIMNTEAFF. DNA of the CDR3: TGTGCCCCCAAGGAGGAGGAGCAGATAATGAACACTGAAGCTTTCTTT. Full variable domain (outside the CDR3, taken from reference TRBV19 and TRBJ1-1): DGGITQSPKYLFRKEGQNVTLSCEQNLNHDAMYWYRQDPGQGLRLIYYSQIVNDFQKGDIAEGYSVSREKKESFPLTVTSAQKNPTAFYLCAPKEEEQIMNTEAFFGQGTRLTVV.

In this sample, this clone turned up once. The V call is TRBV5-4, the J call TRBJ2-2; 7 bases fit TRBD2. Germline trimming cut 2 bases from V and 5 bases from J; bases unmatched to any gene: 9. CDR3 length: 16 residues. Germline loops: CDR1 SGHNT, CDR2 YYREEE (reference sequence). The CDR3 nucleotides read TGTGCCAGCAGCTTAGCGGGAAGTGTGGGGACCGGGGAGCTGTTTTTT. Amino acids: CASSLAGSVGTGELFF.

The rearrangement links TRBV19 to TRBJ2-3, with 10 bases lining up with TRBD2. CDR1 is LNHDA, CDR2 SQIVND, per germline (reference sequence). The CDR3 extends over 12 amino acids. J gave up 6 bases and V 8 bases, and 2 bases lay outside the gene matches. In DNA, the CDR3 is TGTGCCAGTCTAGCGGGAGATGATACGCAGTATTTT. This codes for CASLAGDDTQYF.

CDR3: CASSVSTGEQYF. CDR3 DNA sequence: TGTGCCAGCAGCGTATCCACCGGCGAGCAGTACTTC. The gene calls are TRBV9 and TRBJ2-7, with D unresolved. The CDR3 loop spans 12 amino acids. V lost 1 base and J 6 bases, leaving 8 bases between the germline ends. Germline values: CDR1 SGDLS, CDR2 YYNGEE.

The V call is TRBV5-4, the J call TRBJ2-1; TRBD1 matches 8 bases. Germline V gene sequence: CDR1 SGHNT, CDR2 YYREEE (reference sequence). The CDR3 extends over 15 amino acids. Trimming took 3 bases from V and 4 from J; bases not matched to a gene: 6. CDR3 sequence (DNA): TGTGCCAGCAGCTCCGGGACAGGAGTATACAATGAGCAGTTCTTC. It codes for CASSSGTGVYNEQFF.

The chain has TRBV7-9 and TRBJ1-2; D might be TRBD1 (6 bases). V lost 3 bases and J lost 4, with 12 bases in between. CDR3 length equals 14 residues. In germline, CDR1 is SEHNR, CDR2 FQNEAQ (reference sequence). The DNA for the CDR3 is TGTGCCAGCAGCTTTTGGGGGCAGGGCTATGGCTACACCTTC. It translates to CASSFWGQGYGYTF. The full variable domain, rest sourced from reference TRBV7-9 and TRBJ1-2, is DTGVSQNPRHKITKRGQNVTFRCDPISEHNRLYWYRQTLGQGPEFLTYFQNEAQLEKSRLLSDRFSAERPKGSFSTLEIQRTEQGDSAMYLCASSFWGQGYGYTFGSGTRLTVV.

The chain joins TRBV27 to TRBJ2-7; D remains ambiguous. Per the germline V gene, CDR1 is MNHEY and CDR2 is SMNVEV (reference sequence). V dropped 3 bases and J dropped 3 bases, with 9 bases sitting between them. The CDR3 has 13 amino acids. Here the CDR3 DNA reads TGTGCCAGCAGTTTTACAGTGGGCTACGAGCAGTACTTC. Amino acids: CASSFTVGYEQYF.

The V and J genes are TRBV7-9 and TRBJ2-3, with D possibly matching TRBD1 (6 bases). CDR3 length equals 18 residues. Germline CDR1 and CDR2: SEHNR and FQNEAQ (reference sequence). The V end was cut by 0 bases, the J end by 2 bases, with 18 bases between. The CDR3 sequence: CASSLAQGSTRNTDTQYF. CDR3 coding DNA: TGTGCCAGCAGCTTAGCCCAGGGGTCTACCCGAAACACAGATACGCAGTATTTT.

In its sample, this clone was seen a few times. J is TRBJ1-1 and V is TRBV27; D uncertain. Germline V gives CDR1 MNHEY, CDR2 SMNVEV (reference sequence). CDR3 size: 16 residues. The germline V and J ends were trimmed by 0 bases and 6 bases, with 17 bases remaining between them. CDR3 loop: CASSLSASPTVSEAFF. CDR3 sequence (DNA): TGTGCCAGCAGTTTATCAGCCTCCCCAACGGTCTCTGAAGCTTTCTTT.